This T cell receptor beta chain was retrieved from a study of cytotoxic CD8 clonotypes in ibrutinib-treated CLL. The overall study: Mean productive templates were about 260,000; mean productive rearrangements were around 91,000.

The CDR3 runs 13 residues. J lost 4 bases, V lost 3 bases, and 4 bases had no gene match. Germline CDR1 reads SGHTS; CDR2 reads YDEGEE. Target depth was 1 in 200,000 to 1 in 1 million T cells, about 10x per clonotype. Produced via immunoSEQ multiplex PCR; TCRdb's table is partial and in-frame only. The sample has about 200,000 clones; more than 75% are singletons. About this clone itself: Its matching antigen is unknown.

Points from the study as a whole: Measured clonality at baseline was greater than in age-matched healthy donors and tracked with circulating CD8+ T-cell counts. Clonality went up at ibrutinib response and then declined back toward baseline at progression.

This clonotype was sampled from a human donor with chronic lymphocytic leukemia. The rearrangement uses TRBV5-8 and TRBJ2-7; TRBD1 matches at 7 bases. The material sequenced was PBMCs, taken after 12 months of ibrutinib treatment. As DNA, the CDR3 is TGTGCCAGCAGCTCCCAGGACAGGTACGAGCAGTACTTC. As protein: CASSSQDRYEQYF.